This T cell receptor beta chain was sequenced during a study of tissue T cells after allogeneic stem cell transplantation. Germline V gene sequence: CDR1 LGHNA, CDR2 YNLKQL (reference sequence). Trimming stripped 6 bases from V and 1 base from J, with 10 bases between. The CDR3 is 14 residues long. Time point noted: mouse harvest day 14 after allogeneic transplant. Tail vein injection delivered 10^7 T-cell-depleted bone marrow cells and 10^6 splenic CD5+ T cells. B6 (H2b) cells into BALB/c (H2d) mice; tissues taken at day 7 or 14. Findings and caveats of the study: Few T cell clones were shared across patients, but motif clusters showed tissue-specific shared signatures. Tissue-detected TCR repertoire was only partly captured by blood and spleen T cells. Anatomically similar tissues had similar TCR repertoires within each patient.

This clone was observed a handful of times. The antigen remains unidentified. The genes are named according to mouse. The sequence runs out 1 residue before the end of the CDR3; the remainder is reconstructed from the germline J gene. Here immunoSEQ multiplex PCR was the method, and the copy in TCRdb shows in-frame clones only, minus some. The table lists roughly 2,600 clones, 45% to 60% of them singletons. The receptor comes from a female BALB/c mouse given C57BL/6 T cells with graft-versus-host disease after an allogeneic hematopoietic cell transplant. The J gene is TRBJ2-1, the V gene TRBV5, with D perhaps matching TRBD1 (6 bases). Source material: gut tissue. CDR3 DNA (partial): TGTGCCAGCAGTCCCGGGACAAACTATGCTGAGCAGTTC. Translating gives CASSPGTNYAEQF. The entire CDR3 protein is CASSPGTNYAEQFF.